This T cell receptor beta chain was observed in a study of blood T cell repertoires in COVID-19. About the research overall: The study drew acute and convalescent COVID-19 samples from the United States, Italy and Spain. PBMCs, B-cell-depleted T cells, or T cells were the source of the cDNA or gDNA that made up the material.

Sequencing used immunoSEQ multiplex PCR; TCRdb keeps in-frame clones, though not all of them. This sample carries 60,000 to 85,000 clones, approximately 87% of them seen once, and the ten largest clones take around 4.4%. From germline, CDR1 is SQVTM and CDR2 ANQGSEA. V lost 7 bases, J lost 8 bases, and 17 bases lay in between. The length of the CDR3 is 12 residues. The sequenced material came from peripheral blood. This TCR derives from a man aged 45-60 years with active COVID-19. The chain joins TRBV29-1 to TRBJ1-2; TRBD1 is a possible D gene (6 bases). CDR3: CSAVRDTRGYTF. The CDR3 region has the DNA TGCAGCGCCGTACGGGACACTCGGGGCTACACCTTC.